The 23 T cell receptor beta chains below come from one sample, sequenced in a study of control samples from healthy donors and cancer patients. Here immunoSEQ multiplex PCR was the method, and the copy in TCRdb shows in-frame clones only, minus some. The sample shows under 450,000 clones, 80% to 95% of them seen only once. The sample was PBMCs. Source of these receptors: a man in his forties or fifties with head and neck cancer.

The chain joins TRBV5-4 to TRBJ2-7; TRBD2 matches 12 bases. The V gene's germline CDR1 is SGHNT and CDR2 YYREEE (reference sequence). The CDR3 is 15 amino acids. J lost 6 bases, V lost 4 bases, and 8 bases had no gene match. CDR3 sequence: CASSPSGRGPFEQYF. Written as DNA, the CDR3 is TGTGCCAGCAGCCCTAGCGGGAGGGGCCCTTTCGAGCAGTACTTC.

This clone was recorded once. This rearrangement joins TRBV20-1 to TRBJ1-5; TRBD1 aligns across 7 bases. V shed 3 bases, J shed 7 bases, and the junction held 18 bases outside the gene matches. Germline CDR1 is DFQATT and CDR2 is SNEGSKA (reference sequence). The CDR3 consists of 17 residues. The CDR3 DNA sequence: TGCAGTGCTAGTTACGGGACAGATTATTATCCATCCCAGCCCCAGCATTTT. It specifies CSASYGTDYYPSQPQHF.

The rearrangement links TRBV7-3 to TRBJ2-7, with D possibly TRBD1 on 5 matching bases. Between the trimmed V and J ends, which lost 8 bases and 6 bases, there was a span of 17 bases. The length of the CDR3 is 13 residues. CDR1 is SGHTA, CDR2 FQGTGA, per germline. CDR3 sequence: CASAWGPQGEQYF. The CDR3 bases are TGTGCCAGCGCTTGGGGCCCCCAGGGCGAGCAGTACTTC.

The chain joins TRBV9 to TRBJ2-3; TRBD2 matches at 9 bases. The V gene end was trimmed by 4 bases and the J gene end by 6 bases; junction bases not matched to a gene: 9. CDR3 size: 15 residues. The germline V gene encodes CDR1 SGDLS and CDR2 YYNGEE. The CDR3 DNA reads TGTGCCAGCAGCCCGAGCGGGGGGAGGTGGGATACGCAGTATTTT. The encoded protein is CASSPSGGRWDTQYF.

The rearrangement joins TRBV19 to TRBJ1-1; D uncertain. The CDR3 runs to 14 residues. The germline V gene has CDR1 LNHDA and CDR2 SQIVND (reference sequence). V gave up 4 bases and J gave up 11 bases, with 20 bases separating them. CDR3 nucleotide sequence: TGTGCCAGTAGTAGAGGCTGGCTTGGCAGAGAGGCTTTCTTT. Amino acid sequence: CASSRGWLGREAFF. Full variable domain (missing parts from reference TRBV19 and TRBJ1-1): DGGITQSPKYLFRKEGQNVTLSCEQNLNHDAMYWYRQDPGQGLRLIYYSQIVNDFQKGDIAEGYSVSREKKESFPLTVTSAQKNPTAFYLCASSRGWLGREAFFGQGTRLTVV.

The chain joins TRBV19 to TRBJ1-1, with 7 bases identical to TRBD1. The length of the CDR3 is 14 residues. V trimming: 1 base; J trimming: 9 bases; junction bases outside the gene matches: 8. Germline values: CDR1 LNHDA, CDR2 SQIVND (reference sequence). The DNA for the CDR3 is TGTGCCAGTAGTATAGGGACCCAGGGGGGGCAAGCTTTCTTT. As protein: CASSIGTQGGQAFF.

The chain employs TRBV2 and TRBJ2-1, with D possibly matching TRBD1 (6 bases). CDR1 and CDR2 from the germline V gene are SNHLY and FYNNEI. This CDR3 has 13 residues. This CDR3 reads CAGRTASYNEQFF. The CDR3 DNA sequence: TGTGCAGGCAGGACAGCATCCTACAATGAGCAGTTCTTC.

The rearrangement uses TRBV5-4 and TRBJ2-7; possibly TRBD1 or TRBD2 for D (5 bases each). The germline CDR1 and CDR2 sequences are SGHNT and YYREEE (reference sequence). This CDR3 has 16 residues. Trimming took 4 bases from V and 1 from J, leaving 18 bases between them. The chain's CDR3 is CASSTGAEFRSYEQYF. CDR3 DNA sequence: TGTGCCAGCAGCACCGGGGCTGAATTCCGATCCTACGAGCAGTACTTC.

This chain joins TRBV7-8 and TRBJ2-7; D remains unclear. From germline, CDR1 is SGHVS and CDR2 FQNEAQ. The germline V and J ends were trimmed by 5 bases and 3 bases, with 20 bases remaining between them. The length of the CDR3 is 16 residues. The CDR3 spells CASSKPPWQLNYEQYF. The CDR3 DNA is TGTGCCAGCAGCAAACCCCCTTGGCAGCTTAACTACGAGCAGTACTTC.

The chain links TRBV5-1 to TRBJ1-2; no definite D call. V dropped 0 bases and J dropped 2 bases, with 11 bases sitting between them. The CDR3 consists of 15 residues. The V gene's germline CDR1 is SGHRS and CDR2 YFSETQ. For the CDR3, the DNA is TGCGCCAGCAGCTTGGCCGCAGTGGGCAACTATGGCTACACCTTC. Translation gives CASSLAAVGNYGYTF.

The gene calls are TRBV10-3 and TRBJ1-1, with D maybe TRBD1 (6 bases). The CDR3 length is 13 residues. Trimming pared 6 bases from V and 3 bases from J, leaving 11 bases between. Germline-derived CDR1 and CDR2 are ENHRY and SYGVKD. CDR3 coding DNA: TGTGCCATCAGAGGGGGGAGCGACACTGAAGCTTTCTTT. Protein product: CAIRGGSDTEAFF.

The chain combines TRBV28 with TRBJ1-1; D is uncertain. CDR3 size: 11 residues. Germline V gives CDR1 MDHEN, CDR2 SYDVKM. The CDR3 DNA reads as TGTGTGGTGAGGGCGAACACTGAAGCTTTCTTT. It translates to CVVRANTEAFF.

On this clone itself: One junction end does not reproduce the germline sequence, and a read error may be involved. The chain is built from TRBV7-3 and TRBJ2-2, with 7 bases fitting TRBD2. CDR1 SGHTA and CDR2 FQGTGA come from the germline V gene. The CDR3 runs to 15 residues. The CDR3 region is CASSLTGLRHRELFF. The CDR3 region has the DNA TGTGCCAGCAGCCTAACGGGACTACGACACCGGGAGCTGTTTTTT.

The chain links TRBV27 to TRBJ2-3; no clear D. The CDR3 is 14 residues long. With 4 bases removed from V and 3 bases from J, the gap between germline ends came to 11 bases. The V gene's germline CDR1 is MNHEY and CDR2 SMNVEV (reference sequence). The CDR3 coding sequence is TGTGCCAGCAGTTATAGATTTACAACAGATACGCAGTATTTT. Protein product: CASSYRFTTDTQYF.

J is TRBJ2-7 and V is TRBV27; TRBD1 matches 9 bases. V was clipped by 2 bases and J by 6 bases; unmatched bases: 5. Germline CDR1 is MNHEY and CDR2 is SMNVEV (reference sequence). The CDR3 runs 14 residues. The CDR3 spells CASSLKTGGFEQYF. The CDR3 DNA sequence: TGTGCCAGCAGTTTAAAGACAGGGGGTTTCGAGCAGTACTTC.

The chain recombines TRBV28 with TRBJ1-3, with no clear D. The germline V gene has CDR1 MDHEN and CDR2 SYDVKM. V was shortened by 6 bases and J by 3 bases, with 12 bases between the two germline ends. The CDR3 has 14 residues. The CDR3: CASRSGGGGNTIYF. In nucleotides, the CDR3 is TGTGCCAGCAGATCGGGAGGAGGTGGAAACACCATATATTTT.

Only one count was recorded for this clone. This same CDR3 is encoded by further DNA sequences in the sample. The V call is TRBV7-2, the J call TRBJ2-3; either TRBD1 or TRBD2 may supply D (6 bases each). The CDR3 has 14 residues. Germline lookup yields CDR1 SGHTA and CDR2 FQGNSA. Trimming stripped 1 base from V and 4 bases from J, with 9 bases between. The CDR3 sequence: CASSLEGGADTQYF. CDR3 nucleotide sequence: TGTGCCAGCAGCTTAGAGGGGGGCGCAGATACGCAGTATTTT.

Concerning this clone itself: The junction shows a germline mismatch at one end, possibly a read error. V gene TRBV5-1 combines with J gene TRBJ2-7, with 7 bases lining up with TRBD1. The CDR3 has 15 residues. CDR1 and CDR2 (germline): SGHRS, YFSETQ. The CDR3 is CASTLGTARSDEQYF. CDR3 DNA sequence: TGCGCCAGCACCTTGGGGACAGCTCGTTCCGACGAGCAGTACTTC.

The V gene is TRBV2, the J gene TRBJ1-2, with D maybe TRBD1 (6 bases). Trimming took 3 bases from V and 7 from J, leaving 21 bases between them. From germline, CDR1 is SNHLY and CDR2 FYNNEI. CDR3 length: 16 residues. As DNA, the CDR3 is TGTGCCAGCAGTGACCCGGGGGAGGGGGTTGATAGTGGCTACACCTTC. Residues: CASSDPGEGVDSGYTF. The whole variable domain, filled in from reference TRBV2 and TRBJ1-2, reads EPEVTQTPSHQVTQMGQEVILRCVPISNHLYFYWYRQILGQKVEFLVSFYNNEISEKSEIFDDQFSVERPDGSNFTLKIRSTKLEDSAMYFCASSDPGEGVDSGYTFGSGTRLTVV.

The V call is TRBV6-5, the J call TRBJ1-4; no firm D call. The CDR3 consists of 14 residues. Trimming stripped 2 bases from V and 8 bases from J, with 12 bases between. Germline V CDR1 and CDR2: MNHEY, SVGAGI. The CDR3 region has the DNA TGTGCCAGCAGTTACATGGGTCGTCGCGAAAAACTGTTTTTT. Translated, it gives CASSYMGRREKLFF.

V and J are TRBV6-5 and TRBJ1-5, with TRBD1 identical over 8 bases. The CDR3 sequence is 14 residues long. Germline-derived CDR1 and CDR2 are MNHEY and SVGAGI. The V and J ends lost 6 bases and 3 bases, in that order; junction bases with no gene match: 4. The CDR3 DNA is TGTGCCAGCAGCGGGACAGGCCCCAATCAGCCCCAGCATTTT. This translates into CASSGTGPNQPQHF.

The chain carries TRBV4-3 and TRBJ1-4; a possible D gene is TRBD1 (5 bases). Germline-derived CDR1 and CDR2 are LGHNA and YSLEER. The ends were cut back, 3 bases at V and 12 bases at J, with 20 bases in the middle. This CDR3 comprises 15 residues. Here the CDR3 reads CASSQGRQPKEELFF. CDR3 sequence (DNA): TGCGCCAGCAGCCAGGGACGTCAACCAAAGGAGGAACTGTTTTTT.

This clone came up a few times. Other DNA sequences within the sample encode an identical CDR3. The V gene is TRBV28, the J gene TRBJ1-5; D unresolved. CDR1 is MDHEN, CDR2 SYDVKM, per germline. V was cut by 6 bases and J by 0 bases, with 6 bases left in between. This CDR3 has 13 residues. CDR3 sequence: CASSLDSNQPQHF. CDR3 in DNA: TGTGCCAGCAGCCTGGATAGCAATCAGCCCCAGCATTTT.